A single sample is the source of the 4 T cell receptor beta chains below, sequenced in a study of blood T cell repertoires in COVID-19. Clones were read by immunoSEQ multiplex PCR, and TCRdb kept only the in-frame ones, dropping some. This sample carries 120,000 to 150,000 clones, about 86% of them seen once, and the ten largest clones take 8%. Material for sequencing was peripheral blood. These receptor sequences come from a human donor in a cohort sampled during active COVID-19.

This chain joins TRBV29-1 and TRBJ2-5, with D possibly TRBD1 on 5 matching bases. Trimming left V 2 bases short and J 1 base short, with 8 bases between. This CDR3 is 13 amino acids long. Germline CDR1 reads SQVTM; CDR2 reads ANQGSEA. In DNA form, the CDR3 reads TGCAGCGTTGAAAGGGGTTCCCAAGAGACCCAGTACTTC. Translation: CSVERGSQETQYF.

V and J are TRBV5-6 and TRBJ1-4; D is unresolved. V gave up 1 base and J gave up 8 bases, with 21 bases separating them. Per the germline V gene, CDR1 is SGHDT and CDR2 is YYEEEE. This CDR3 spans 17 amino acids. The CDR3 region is CASSLSPPGARGEKLFF. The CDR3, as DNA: TGTGCCAGCAGCTTGTCCCCACCGGGAGCAAGAGGGGAAAAACTGTTTTTT. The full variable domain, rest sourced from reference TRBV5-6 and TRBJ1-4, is DAGVTQSPTHLIKTRGQQVTLRCSPKSGHDTVSWYQQALGQGPQFIFQYYEEEERQRGNFPDRFSGHQFPNYSSELNVNALLLGDSALYLCASSLSPPGARGEKLFFGSGTQLSVL.

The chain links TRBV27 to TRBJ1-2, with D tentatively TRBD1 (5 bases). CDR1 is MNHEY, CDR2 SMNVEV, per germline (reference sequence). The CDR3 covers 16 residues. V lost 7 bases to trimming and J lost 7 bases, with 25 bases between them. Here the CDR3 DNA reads TGTGCCAGCAAGTACTCCGAGAACCAGGGATCCGGTGGCTACACCTTC. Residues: CASKYSENQGSGGYTF.

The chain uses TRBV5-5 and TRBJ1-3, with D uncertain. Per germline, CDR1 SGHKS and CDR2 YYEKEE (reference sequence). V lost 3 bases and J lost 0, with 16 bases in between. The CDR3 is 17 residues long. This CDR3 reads CASSSHREGFSGNTIYF. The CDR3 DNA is TGTGCCAGCAGCTCTCATCGGGAAGGCTTCTCTGGAAACACCATATATTTT.